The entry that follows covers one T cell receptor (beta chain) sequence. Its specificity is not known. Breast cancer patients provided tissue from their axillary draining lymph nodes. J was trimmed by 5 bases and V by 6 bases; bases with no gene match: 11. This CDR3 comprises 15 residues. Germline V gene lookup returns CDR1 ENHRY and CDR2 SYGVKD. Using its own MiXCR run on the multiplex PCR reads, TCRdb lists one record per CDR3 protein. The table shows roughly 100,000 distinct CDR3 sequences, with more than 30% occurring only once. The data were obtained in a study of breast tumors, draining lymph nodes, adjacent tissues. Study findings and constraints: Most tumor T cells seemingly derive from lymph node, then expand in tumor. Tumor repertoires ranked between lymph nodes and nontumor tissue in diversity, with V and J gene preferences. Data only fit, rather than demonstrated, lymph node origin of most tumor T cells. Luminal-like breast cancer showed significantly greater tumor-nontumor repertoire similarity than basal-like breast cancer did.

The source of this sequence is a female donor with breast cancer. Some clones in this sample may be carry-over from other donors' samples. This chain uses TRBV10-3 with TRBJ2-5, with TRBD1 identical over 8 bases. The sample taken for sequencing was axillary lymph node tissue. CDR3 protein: CAISRTGRWGETQYF. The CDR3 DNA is TGTGCCATCAGCCGGACAGGGCGTTGGGGGGAGACCCAGTACTTC.